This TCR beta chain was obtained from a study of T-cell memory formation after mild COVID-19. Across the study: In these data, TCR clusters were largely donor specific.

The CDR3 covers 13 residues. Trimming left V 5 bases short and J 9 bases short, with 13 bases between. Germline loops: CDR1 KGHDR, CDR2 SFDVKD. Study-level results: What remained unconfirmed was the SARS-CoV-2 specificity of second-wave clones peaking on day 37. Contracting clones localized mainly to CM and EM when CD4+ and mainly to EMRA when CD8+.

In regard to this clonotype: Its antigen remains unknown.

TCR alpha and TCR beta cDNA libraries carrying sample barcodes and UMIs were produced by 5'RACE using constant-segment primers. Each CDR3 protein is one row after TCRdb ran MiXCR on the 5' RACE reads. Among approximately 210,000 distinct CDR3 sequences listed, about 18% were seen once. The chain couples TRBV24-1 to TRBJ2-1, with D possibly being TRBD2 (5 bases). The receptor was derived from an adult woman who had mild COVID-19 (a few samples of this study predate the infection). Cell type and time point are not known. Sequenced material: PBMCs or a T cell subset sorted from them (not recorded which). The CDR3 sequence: CATSASLASEQFF. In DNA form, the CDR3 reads TGTGCCACCAGTGCCTCCTTAGCGTCTGAGCAGTTCTTC.